Detailed here is one T cell receptor beta chain. The antigen remains unidentified. Sequencing used immunoSEQ multiplex PCR; TCRdb keeps in-frame clones, though not all of them. The table lists 25,000 to 35,000 clones, around 80% of them singletons. The CDR3 runs to 15 residues. Looked up from germline, CDR1 is SEHNR and CDR2 is FQNEAQ (reference sequence). Trimming stripped 6 bases from V and 9 bases from J, with 21 bases between. This specimen comes from a study of T cell responses to AZD1222 COVID-19 vaccine. General study points: With two AZD1222 doses given, Spike-specific TCR breadth and depth both rose. Without day 14 samples, only post-peak T cell repertoires were studied.

Material: peripheral blood, obtained on day 0 of AZD1222 vaccination. The receptor was isolated from an adult in good health. V usage is TRBV7-9 and J usage is TRBJ2-1; D assignment may be TRBD1 or TRBD2 (6 bases each). The CDR3 nucleotides are TGTGCCAGCAGTTACCTCCAACCCGGGGGCAGTGAGCAGTTCTTC. Protein sequence: CASSYLQPGGSEQFF.